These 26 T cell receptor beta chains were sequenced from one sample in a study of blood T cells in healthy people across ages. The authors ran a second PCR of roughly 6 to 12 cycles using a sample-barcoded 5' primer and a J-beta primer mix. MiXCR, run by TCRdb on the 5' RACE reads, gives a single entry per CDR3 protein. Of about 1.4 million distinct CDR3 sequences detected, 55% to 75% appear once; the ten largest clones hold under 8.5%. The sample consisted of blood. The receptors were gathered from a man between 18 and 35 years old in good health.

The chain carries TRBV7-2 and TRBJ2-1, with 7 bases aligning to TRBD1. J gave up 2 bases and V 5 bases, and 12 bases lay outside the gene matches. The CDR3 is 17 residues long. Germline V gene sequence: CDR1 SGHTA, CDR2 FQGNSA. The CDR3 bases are TGTGCCAGCAGCCGACGAACAGGGGCCCCGACCTACAATGAGCAGTTCTTC. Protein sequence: CASSRRTGAPTYNEQFF.

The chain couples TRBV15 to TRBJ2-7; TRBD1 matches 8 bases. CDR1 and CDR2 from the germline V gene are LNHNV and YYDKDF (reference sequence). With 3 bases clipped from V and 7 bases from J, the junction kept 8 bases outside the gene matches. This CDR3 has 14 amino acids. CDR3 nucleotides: TGTGCCACCAGCAGTTCAGGGGGCAGGTATGAGCAGTACTTC. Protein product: CATSSSGGRYEQYF.

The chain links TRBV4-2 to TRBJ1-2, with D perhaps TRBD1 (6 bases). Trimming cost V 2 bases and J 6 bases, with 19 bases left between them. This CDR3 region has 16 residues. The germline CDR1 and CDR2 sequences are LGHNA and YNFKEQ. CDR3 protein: CASSQKGGHSGHGYTF. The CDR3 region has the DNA TGTGCCAGCAGCCAAAAAGGGGGACATTCCGGCCATGGCTACACCTTC.

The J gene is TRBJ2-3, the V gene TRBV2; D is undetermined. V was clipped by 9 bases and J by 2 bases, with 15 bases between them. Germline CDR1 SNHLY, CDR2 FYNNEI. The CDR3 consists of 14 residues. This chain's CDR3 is CARNGMGITDTQYF. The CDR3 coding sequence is TGTGCCAGGAATGGAATGGGGATCACAGATACGCAGTATTTT.

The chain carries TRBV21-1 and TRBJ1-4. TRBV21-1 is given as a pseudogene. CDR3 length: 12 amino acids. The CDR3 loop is CAIRATNEKLFF. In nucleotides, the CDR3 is TGTGCCATACGTGCAACTAATGAAAAACTGTTTTTT.

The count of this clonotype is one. The DNA of the CDR3 is TGCAGCGTTGTTGACAGAAGACTAGCGGGAGGGCCGGGAAGCACAGATACGCAGTATTTT. Translating gives CSVVDRRLAGGPGSTDTQYF. The chain uses TRBV29-1 and TRBJ2-3, with TRBD2 identical over 14 bases. Trimming cost V 4 bases and J 0 bases; bases outside gene matches: 15. CDR1 and CDR2 from the germline V gene are SQVTM and ANQGSEA. The CDR3 is made up of 20 amino acids.

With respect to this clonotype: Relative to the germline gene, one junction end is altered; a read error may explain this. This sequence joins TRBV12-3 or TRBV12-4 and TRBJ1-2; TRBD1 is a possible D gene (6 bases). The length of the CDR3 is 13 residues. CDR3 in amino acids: CASSLGRGNGYTF. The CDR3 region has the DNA TGTGCCAGCAGTTTAGGCAGGGGAAATGGTTACACCTTC.

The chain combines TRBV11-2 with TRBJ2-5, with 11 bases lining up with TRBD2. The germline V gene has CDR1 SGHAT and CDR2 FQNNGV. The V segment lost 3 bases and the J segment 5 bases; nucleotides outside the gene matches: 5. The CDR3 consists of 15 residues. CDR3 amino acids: CASSLRLAGRETQYF. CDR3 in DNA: TGTGCCAGCAGCTTGAGACTAGCGGGGAGGGAGACCCAGTACTTC. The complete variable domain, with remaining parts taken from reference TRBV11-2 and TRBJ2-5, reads EAGVAQSPRYKIIEKRQSVAFWCNPISGHATLYWYQQILGQGPKLLIQFQNNGVVDDSQLPKDRFSAERLKGVDSTLKIQPAKLEDSAVYLCASSLRLAGRETQYFGPGTRLLVL.

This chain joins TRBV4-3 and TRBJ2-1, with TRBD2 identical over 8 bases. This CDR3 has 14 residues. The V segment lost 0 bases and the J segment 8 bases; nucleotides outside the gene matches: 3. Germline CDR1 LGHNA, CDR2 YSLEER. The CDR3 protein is CASSQERGADEQFF. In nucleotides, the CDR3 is TGCGCCAGCAGCCAAGAGCGGGGGGCCGATGAGCAGTTCTTC.

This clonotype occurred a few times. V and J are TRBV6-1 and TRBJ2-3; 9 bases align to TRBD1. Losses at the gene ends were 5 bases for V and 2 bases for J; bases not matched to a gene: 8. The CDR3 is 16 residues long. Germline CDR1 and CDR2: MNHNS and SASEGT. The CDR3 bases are TGTGCCAGCAGTTCCCGACAGGGGGAGTTCACAGATACGCAGTATTTT. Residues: CASSSRQGEFTDTQYF.

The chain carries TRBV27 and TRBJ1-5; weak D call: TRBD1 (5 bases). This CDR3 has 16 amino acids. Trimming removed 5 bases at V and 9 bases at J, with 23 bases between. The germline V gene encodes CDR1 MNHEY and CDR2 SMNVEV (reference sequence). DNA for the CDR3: TGTGCCAGCAGTCCAGTTCTCCTTGGGGGGGAACCGCCCCAGCATTTT. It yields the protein CASSPVLLGGEPPQHF.

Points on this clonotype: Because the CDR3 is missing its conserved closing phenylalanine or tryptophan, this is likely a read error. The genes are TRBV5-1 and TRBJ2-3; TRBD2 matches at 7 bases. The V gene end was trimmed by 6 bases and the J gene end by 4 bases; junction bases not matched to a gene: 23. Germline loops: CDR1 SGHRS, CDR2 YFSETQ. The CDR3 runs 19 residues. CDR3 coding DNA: TGCGCCAGCAAGAGATATTACGGTAGAGCCAGCGGGACCGCAGATACGCAGTATCTT. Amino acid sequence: CASKRYYGRASGTADTQYL.

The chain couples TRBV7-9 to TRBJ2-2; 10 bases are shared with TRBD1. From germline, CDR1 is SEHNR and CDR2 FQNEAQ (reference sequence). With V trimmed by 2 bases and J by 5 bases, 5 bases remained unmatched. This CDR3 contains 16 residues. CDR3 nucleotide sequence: TGTGCCAGCAGCTTAAGGGACAGGGGACAGACCGGGGAGCTGTTTTTT. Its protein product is CASSLRDRGQTGELFF.

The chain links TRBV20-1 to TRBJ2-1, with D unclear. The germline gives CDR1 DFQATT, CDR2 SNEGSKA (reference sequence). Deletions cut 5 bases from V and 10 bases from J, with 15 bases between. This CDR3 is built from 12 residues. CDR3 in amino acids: CSAHAVGVEQFF. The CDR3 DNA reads TGCAGTGCTCACGCTGTTGGGGTGGAGCAGTTCTTC.

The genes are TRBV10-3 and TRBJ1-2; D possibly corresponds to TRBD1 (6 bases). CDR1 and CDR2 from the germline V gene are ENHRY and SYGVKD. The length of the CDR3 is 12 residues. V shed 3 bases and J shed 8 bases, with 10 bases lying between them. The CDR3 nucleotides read TGTGCCATCAGTGAAAACAGGGAAGGCTACACCTTC. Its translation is CAISENREGYTF.

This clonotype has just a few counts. DNA of the CDR3: TGTGCCAGCATCCCGGAGGGACAGGCTGAAGCTTTCTTT. It encodes CASIPEGQAEAFF. The chain employs TRBV7-9 and TRBJ1-1, with 8 bases fitting TRBD1. Germline CDR1 is SEHNR and CDR2 is FQNEAQ (reference sequence). This CDR3 has 13 amino acids. Trimming cost V 7 bases and J 6 bases; bases outside gene matches: 7. Combining the CDR3 with reference TRBV7-9 and TRBJ1-1 gives the whole variable domain DTGVSQNPRHKITKRGQNVTFRCDPISEHNRLYWYRQTLGQGPEFLTYFQNEAQLEKSRLLSDRFSAERPKGSFSTLEIQRTEQGDSAMYLCASIPEGQAEAFFGQGTRLTVV.

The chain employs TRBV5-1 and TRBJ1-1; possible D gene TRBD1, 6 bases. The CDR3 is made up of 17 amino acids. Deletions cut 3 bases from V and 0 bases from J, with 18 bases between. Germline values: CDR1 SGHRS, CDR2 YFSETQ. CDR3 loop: CASSSPPSGHMNTEAFF. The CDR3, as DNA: TGCGCCAGCAGCTCCCCTCCTTCGGGACACATGAACACTGAAGCTTTCTTT.

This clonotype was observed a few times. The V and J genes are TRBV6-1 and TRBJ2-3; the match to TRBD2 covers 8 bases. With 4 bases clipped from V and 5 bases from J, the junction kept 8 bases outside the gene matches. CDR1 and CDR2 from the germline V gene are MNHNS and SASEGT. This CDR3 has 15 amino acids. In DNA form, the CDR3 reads TGTGCCAGCAGTGGTACGGGGGGGCCGAGAGATACGCAGTATTTT. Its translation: CASSGTGGPRDTQYF.

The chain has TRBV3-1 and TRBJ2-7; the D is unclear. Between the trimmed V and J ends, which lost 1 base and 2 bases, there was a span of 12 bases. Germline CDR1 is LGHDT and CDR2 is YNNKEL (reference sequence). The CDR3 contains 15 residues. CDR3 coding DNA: TGTGCCAGCAGCCAAGTTGGGTCCTTTGCCTACGAGCAGTACTTC. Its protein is CASSQVGSFAYEQYF.

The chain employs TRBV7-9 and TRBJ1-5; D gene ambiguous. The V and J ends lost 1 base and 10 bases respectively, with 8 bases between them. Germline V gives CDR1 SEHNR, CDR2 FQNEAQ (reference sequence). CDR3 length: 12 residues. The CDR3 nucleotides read TGTGCCAGCAGCTTAGTGGGAAGCCCCCAGCATTTT. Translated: CASSLVGSPQHF.

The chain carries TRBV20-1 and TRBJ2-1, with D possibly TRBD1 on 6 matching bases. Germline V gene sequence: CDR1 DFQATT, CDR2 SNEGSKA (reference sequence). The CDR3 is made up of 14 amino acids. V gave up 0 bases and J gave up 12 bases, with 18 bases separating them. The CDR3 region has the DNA TGCAGTGCTAGAGATCAACTAGGGGGAGATACGCAGTTCTTC. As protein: CSARDQLGGDTQFF.

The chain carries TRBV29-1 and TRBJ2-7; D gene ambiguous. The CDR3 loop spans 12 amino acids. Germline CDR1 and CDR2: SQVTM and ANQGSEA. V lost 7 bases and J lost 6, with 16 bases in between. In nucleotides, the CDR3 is TGCAGCGCCTTGGACGGGTCCCTCGAGCAGTACTTC. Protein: CSALDGSLEQYF.

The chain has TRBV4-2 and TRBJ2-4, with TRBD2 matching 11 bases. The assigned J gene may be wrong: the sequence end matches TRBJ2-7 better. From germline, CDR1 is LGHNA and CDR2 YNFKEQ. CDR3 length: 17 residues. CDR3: CASSRVSGGGISYEQYF. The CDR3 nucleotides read TGTGCCAGCAGCCGAGTTAGCGGGGGGGGAATATCATACGAGCAGTACTTC.

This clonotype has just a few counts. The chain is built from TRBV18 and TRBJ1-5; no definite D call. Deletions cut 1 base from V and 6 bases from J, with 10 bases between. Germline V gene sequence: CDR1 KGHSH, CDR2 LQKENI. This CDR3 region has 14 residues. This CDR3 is CASSPQGTSQPQHF. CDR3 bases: TGTGCCAGCTCACCACAGGGCACGAGTCAGCCCCAGCATTTT.

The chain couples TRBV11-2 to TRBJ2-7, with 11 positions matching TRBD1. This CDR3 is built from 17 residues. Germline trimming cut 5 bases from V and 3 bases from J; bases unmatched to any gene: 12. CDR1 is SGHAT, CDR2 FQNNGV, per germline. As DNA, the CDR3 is TGTGCCAGCAGCACTAGGTCCTCCGGGACAGGGGGCTACGAGCAGTACTTC. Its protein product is CASSTRSSGTGGYEQYF. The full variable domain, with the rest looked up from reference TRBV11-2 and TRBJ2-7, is EAGVAQSPRYKIIEKRQSVAFWCNPISGHATLYWYQQILGQGPKLLIQFQNNGVVDDSQLPKDRFSAERLKGVDSTLKIQPAKLEDSAVYLCASSTRSSGTGGYEQYFGPGTRLTVT.

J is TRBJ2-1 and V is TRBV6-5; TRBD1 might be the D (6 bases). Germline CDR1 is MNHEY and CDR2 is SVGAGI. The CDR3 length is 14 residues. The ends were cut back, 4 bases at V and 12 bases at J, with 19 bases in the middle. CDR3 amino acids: CASSFNPGHGTQFF. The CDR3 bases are TGTGCCAGCAGTTTTAACCCGGGACACGGAACGCAGTTCTTC.